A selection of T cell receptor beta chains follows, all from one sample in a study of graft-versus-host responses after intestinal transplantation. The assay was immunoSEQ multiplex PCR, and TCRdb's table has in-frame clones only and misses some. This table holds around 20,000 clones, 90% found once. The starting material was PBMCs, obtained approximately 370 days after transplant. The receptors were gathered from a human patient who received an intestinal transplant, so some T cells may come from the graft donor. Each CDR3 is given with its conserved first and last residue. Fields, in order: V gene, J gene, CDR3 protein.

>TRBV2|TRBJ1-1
CASMFAQNTEAFF
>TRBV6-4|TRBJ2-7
CASSASGGEPHEQYF
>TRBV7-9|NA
CASSLDQAAHEQYF
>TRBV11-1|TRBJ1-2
CASSLDGGNYGYTF
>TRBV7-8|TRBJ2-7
CASSSGTGDYEQYF
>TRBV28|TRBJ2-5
CASSRPTGGGETQYF
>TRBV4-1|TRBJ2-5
CASSQGGAGQETQYF
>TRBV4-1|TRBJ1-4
CASSLAIWYNVGATNEKLFF
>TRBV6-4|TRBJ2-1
CASSDGGAYNEQFF
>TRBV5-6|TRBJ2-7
CASSSGTVYEQYF
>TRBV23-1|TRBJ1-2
CASSQSGGGYTF
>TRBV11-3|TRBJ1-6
CASSPRVNNSPLHF
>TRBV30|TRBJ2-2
CAWSVLSRPGELFF
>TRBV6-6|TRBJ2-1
CASSYLSGPEQFF
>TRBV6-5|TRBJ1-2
CASSYARGYGYTF
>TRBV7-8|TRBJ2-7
CASSLTQTLGIPYEQYF
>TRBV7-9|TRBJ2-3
CASNLVRDRGRNTQYF
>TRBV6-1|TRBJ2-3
CASSGTSGVDTQYF
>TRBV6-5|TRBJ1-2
CASSVRQAGYTF
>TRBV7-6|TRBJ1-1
CASSLAPWQSPEAFF
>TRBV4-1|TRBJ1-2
CASSQVGGGYTF
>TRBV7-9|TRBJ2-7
CASREESSYEQYF
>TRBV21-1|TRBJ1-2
CASSKVWKTGGPYGYTF
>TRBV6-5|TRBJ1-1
CASSSGSGTEAFF
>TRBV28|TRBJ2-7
CASSLSASGSREQYF
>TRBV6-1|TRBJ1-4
CASSVETTLGKLFF
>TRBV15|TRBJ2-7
CATSRETASVHPYEQYF
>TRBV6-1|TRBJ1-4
CASSPDRGGGEKLFF
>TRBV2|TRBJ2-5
CASEGGDVQETQYF
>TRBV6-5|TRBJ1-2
CASSPPGLGGYTF
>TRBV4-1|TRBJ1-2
CASTNGGLGQLYGYTF
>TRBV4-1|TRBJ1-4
CASSQEVYDEKLFF
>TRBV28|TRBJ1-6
CASSFRQGGSSPLHF
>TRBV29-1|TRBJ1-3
CSVRTVGNTIYF
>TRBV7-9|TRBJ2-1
CASGLGWREDEQFF
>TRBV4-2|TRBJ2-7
CASIPRPAGDYEQYF
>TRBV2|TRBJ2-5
CASSYKETQYF
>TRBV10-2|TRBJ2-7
CASRTSGGDEQYF
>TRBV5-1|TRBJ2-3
CASSLGGSADTQYF
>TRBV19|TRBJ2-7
CASSIMRGHEQYF
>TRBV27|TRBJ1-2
CASSSTGGYGYTF
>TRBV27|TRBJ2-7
CASSPGTAVSYEQYF
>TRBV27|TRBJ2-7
CASSWDPRGLPYEQYF
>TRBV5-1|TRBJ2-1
CASSLRWDTYNEQFF
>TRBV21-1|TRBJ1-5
CASSNRSGDSNQPQHF
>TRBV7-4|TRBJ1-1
CASSSSFGPGTEAFF
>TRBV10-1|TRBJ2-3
CASSGGDPSTDTQYF
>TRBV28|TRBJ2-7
CASSDSDRAYEQYF